This is a list of T cell receptor beta chains from one sample in a study of shared clonotypes between healthy human individuals. TCRdb keeps only in-frame clones here, not all; method: immunoSEQ multiplex PCR. The table records 2 million or so clones, about 95% of them present only once. Source material: naive CD8+ T cells sorted from blood. Receptors originate from a young man in good health. Both conserved end residues are part of each CDR3. D genes are given only for firm matches. Rows give clone size only sometimes, using once, few, many, or a class for an expanded clone.

TRBJ1-1 | NA | TRBV11-2 | NA | TGTGCCAGCAGCTTAGACCCAGGGTTCACTGAAGCTTTCTTT | CASSLDPGFTEAFF
TRBJ1-5 | NA | TRBV10-3 | NA | TGTGCCATCAGTGATTTTGAGACAGATAGCAATCAGCCCCAGCATTTT | CAISDFETDSNQPQHF
TRBJ2-2 | NA | TRBV27 | NA | TGTGCCAGCAGTTTGGCTCAGGGGAGCACCGGGGAGCTGTTTTTT | CASSLAQGSTGELFF
TRBJ2-5 | NA | TRBV10-2 | NA | TGCGCCAGCAGCCTGACTAGTCTCCAAGAGACCCAGTACTTC | CASSLTSLQETQYF
TRBJ1-2 | NA | TRBV30 | NA | TGTGCCTGGAGTCCAATCCCCCTTGGGGACACCTATGGCTACACCTTC | CAWSPIPLGDTYGYTF
TRBJ2-7 | NA | TRBV28 | NA | TGTGCCAGCAGCCCCGCTATCGAGCAGTACTTC | CASSPAIEQYF
TRBJ2-7 | TRBD1 | TRBV7-2 | NA | TGTGCCAGCAGCTTGGCCGACAGGGTCCACGAGCAGTACTTC | CASSLADRVHEQYF
TRBJ2-1 | NA | TRBV5-6 | NA | TGTGCCAGCAGCTCTGGGGGTTACAATGAGCAGTTCTTC | CASSSGGYNEQFF
TRBJ2-7 | TRBD1 | TRBV29-1 | few | TGCAGCGTTGGGACAGGGTCCTACGAGCAGTACTTC | CSVGTGSYEQYF
TRBJ2-2 | TRBD1 | TRBV9 | NA | TGTGCCAGCAGAGGCCGGGACAGGGGGCGCATCGAAGGCACCGGGGAGCTGTTTTTT | CASRGRDRGRIEGTGELFF
TRBJ1-2 | NA | TRBV20-1 | NA | TGCAGTGCTTTGCCCGACTATGGCTACACCTTC | CSALPDYGYTF
TRBJ2-7 | TRBD2 | TRBV30 | NA | TGTGCCTGGAGTGTACAGCGGACTAGCGGGAGACCAGGCGAGCAGTACTTC | CAWSVQRTSGRPGEQYF
TRBJ1-1 | NA | TRBV6-1 | once | TGTGCCAGCAGTGCCCGTCGACGGGGGCCCCCTGAAGCTTTCTTT | CASSARRRGPPEAFF
TRBJ2-7 | NA | TRBV5-6 | NA | TGTGCCAGCAGCTTGCTTCGATTTGGGACGGGTGAATACGAGCAGTACTTC | CASSLLRFGTGEYEQYF
TRBJ2-7 | NA | TRBV18 | NA | TGTGCCAGCTCAGCCGGGACAACCTACGAGCAGTACTTC | CASSAGTTYEQYF
TRBJ2-7 | NA | TRBV5-1 | NA | TGCGCCAGCAGCACCCAACCAGCGTACGAGCAGTACTTC | CASSTQPAYEQYF
TRBJ1-2 | NA | TRBV27 | NA | TGTGCCAGCAGTTTACATCGGGGAGCTGGCTACACCTTC | CASSLHRGAGYTF
TRBJ2-5 | NA | TRBV5-8 | NA | TGTGCCAGCAGCTCCCGGGCCCTTCAAGAGACCCAGTACTTC | CASSSRALQETQYF
TRBJ2-3 | NA | TRBV5-1 | NA | TGCGCCAGCAGCCATAAGGGGCCTTTCACAGATACGCAGTATTTT | CASSHKGPFTDTQYF
TRBJ2-1 | NA | TRBV7-9 | NA | TGTGCCAGCAGCTTGTCTGAACGAGATGAGCAGTTCTTC | CASSLSERDEQFF
TRBJ1-5 | NA | TRBV6-6 | NA | TGTGCCACCGCCCGGGGGTCTCTAGGTCAGCCCCAGCATTTT | CATARGSLGQPQHF
TRBJ1-2 | NA | TRBV13 | NA | TGTGCCAGCAGCTTCGGAGGGGTCGGGGATCCTAACTATGGCTACACCTTC | CASSFGGVGDPNYGYTF
TRBJ1-1 | TRBD1 | TRBV5-1 | NA | TGCGCCAGCACGGACAGGAGACCGAACACTGAAGCTTTCTTT | CASTDRRPNTEAFF
TRBJ2-7 | NA | TRBV6-5 | once | TGTGCCAGCAGTTACAGCTCAGGGACGGAGTCCTACGAGCAGTACTTC | CASSYSSGTESYEQYF
TRBJ1-1 | NA | TRBV9 | NA | TGTGCCAGCAGACAGGATGCAAACACTGAAGCTTTCTTT | CASRQDANTEAFF
TRBJ1-1 | NA | TRBV6-6 | NA | TGTGCCAGCAGTTACGGAGGGGGAGAAAACACTGAAGCTTTCTTT | CASSYGGGENTEAFF
TRBJ1-1 | NA | TRBV7-9 | NA | TGTGCCAGCAGCCACGAGGGTCTTAACACTGAAGCTTTCTTT | CASSHEGLNTEAFF
TRBJ1-3 | TRBD1 | TRBV2 | NA | TGTGCCATAAGGGACAGGGCGGACACCATATATTTT | CAIRDRADTIYF
TRBJ2-1 | NA | TRBV6-4 | NA | TGTGCCAGCAGTGTCGTAAAGGGGGAGTACAATGAGCAGTTCTTC | CASSVVKGEYNEQFF
TRBJ2-7 | NA | TRBV13 | NA | TGTGCCAGCAGCTCACAGGGAGGGGGGGCCTACGAGCAGTACTTC | CASSSQGGGAYEQYF
TRBJ2-7 | NA | TRBV12-2 | NA | TGTGCAAGTCGCTTCGGATACAACGAGCAGTACTTC | CASRFGYNEQYF
TRBJ1-1 | NA | TRBV28 | NA | TGTGCCATCTTACAATACGGGGATGACACTGAAGCTTTCTTT | CAILQYGDDTEAFF
TRBJ2-5 | TRBD2 | TRBV10-3 | NA | TGTGCCATCAGGGCGACTAGCGGCAACCCGGGGGAGACCCAGTACTTC | CAIRATSGNPGETQYF
TRBJ1-4 | NA | TRBV6-1 | NA | TGTGCCAGCAGTGAGTGGGCCTTTAATGAAAAACTGTTTTTT | CASSEWAFNEKLFF
TRBJ2-3 | NA | TRBV9 | NA | TGTGCCAGCAGCCCATTGATCACAGATACGCAGTATTTT | CASSPLITDTQYF
TRBJ2-7 | NA | TRBV19 | NA | TGTGCCAGTAGTATAGGCGGCACCACCTACGAGCAGTACTTC | CASSIGGTTYEQYF
TRBJ2-1 | TRBD1 | TRBV6-5 | NA | TGTGCCAGCAGTTACTCGGGACAGCTCTACAATGAGCAGTTCTTC | CASSYSGQLYNEQFF
TRBJ2-1 | NA | TRBV4-3 | NA | TGCGCCAGCAGCCAAGCATTCCAAAGGGGATGGCATGAGCAGTTCTTC | CASSQAFQRGWHEQFF
TRBJ1-1 | NA | TRBV13 | NA | TGTGCCAGCAGCTTTGTTGGGGATGAAGCTTTCTTT | CASSFVGDEAFF
TRBJ1-1 | TRBD1 | TRBV30 | once | TGTGCCTGGAGCGATAAAGGGACAGGGGTTTTTTATAACACTGAAGCTTTCTTT | CAWSDKGTGVFYNTEAFF
TRBJ2-7 | NA | TRBV6-1 | NA | TGTGCCAGCAGTGTAACGGGGGTCCTCTACGAGCAGTACTTC | CASSVTGVLYEQYF
TRBJ2-7 | TRBD2 | TRBV7-9 | NA | TGTGCCAGCAGCTTAGGGGAACCTCTAGCGGGAGGCGGGTCCTACGAGCAGTACTTC | CASSLGEPLAGGGSYEQYF
TRBJ2-7 | NA | TRBV4-1 | once | TGCGCCAGCAGCCAAGAGGACAGATCCTACGAGCAGTACTTC | CASSQEDRSYEQYF
TRBJ2-1 | NA | TRBV4-3 | NA | TGCGCCAGCAGCCCCGCCGGTTCCAAATACTACGACAATGAGCAGTTCTTC | CASSPAGSKYYDNEQFF
TRBJ1-2 | NA | TRBV11-2 | NA | TGTGCCAGCAGCTTATACGGGACGAAAACCTTC | CASSLYGTKTF
TRBJ2-7 | NA | TRBV27 | NA | TGTGCCAGCAGTCCCCGGACGGACCCCTACGAGCAGTACTTC | CASSPRTDPYEQYF
TRBJ1-6 | TRBD1 | TRBV7-6 | NA | TGTGCCAGCAGCGAACTAGGACAGGGTCTTACACCCCTCCACTTT | CASSELGQGLTPLHF
TRBJ2-5 | NA | TRBV27 | once | TGTGCCAGCAGTGACGGGCCCGAAGGGGAGACCCAGTACTTC | CASSDGPEGETQYF
TRBJ1-2 | NA | TRBV5-5 | NA | TGTGCCAGCAGCTTGGCTCAGGACTTCTTCTATGGCTACACCTTC | CASSLAQDFFYGYTF